This T cell receptor beta chain is drawn from a study of brain T cells in children with intractable seizures. The CDR3 sequence is 11 residues long. Germline CDR1 reads SQVTM; CDR2 reads ANQGSEA. V lost 4 bases and J 6 bases, leaving 6 bases between the germline ends. The time point denotes: blood from clinic visit 5 months post-surgery; TSC patient then seizure free. Sequencing was limited to surgery cases with top T cell transcript signatures in brain tissue. Of note for this clone: No antigen is known for it.

Using immunoSEQ multiplex PCR, the repertoire was profiled, and TCRdb retains in-frame clones only, with some absent. The sample lists 340,000 or so clones; over 90% were seen once. The study, taken as a whole, reports: Viral specificity was inferred only from CDR3 similarity; HCMV serostatus was unknown.

The sequences come from peripheral blood, collected about 5 months after surgery. The chain uses TRBV29-1 and TRBJ2-2; unclear D gene. This clonotype originated in a boy under two years old with tuberous sclerosis and intractable seizures. CDR3 sequence reads: CSVGFSGELFF. The CDR3 nucleotides are TGCAGCGTTGGTTTTTCCGGGGAGCTGTTTTTT.